This section outlines one T cell receptor (beta chain) sequence together with its context. The CDR3 is 14 residues long. CDR1 is SEHNR, CDR2 FQNEAQ, per germline (reference sequence). The V end was cut by 3 bases, the J end by 4 bases, with 10 bases between. The data stem from a study of CD8 T cells in Susac syndrome. It was with random hexamers that roughly 0.45 to 1 ug RNA was reverse transcribed. TCRdb ran MiXCR on the immunoSEQ multiplex PCR reads and lists one entry per CDR3 protein. The table has around 160,000 distinct CDR3 sequences, less than 95% seen once. Sequencing was done on a sample of CD4+ T cells from PBMCs. This sequence was found in a human donor with multiple sclerosis. The rearrangement joins TRBV7-9 to TRBJ1-5; D gene uncertain. The CDR3 DNA reads as TGTGCCAGCAGCTTTAAGGGAATAAATCAGCCCCAGCATTTT. This translates into CASSFKGINQPQHF.